The 8 T cell receptor beta chains presented below share a single source sample, sequenced in a study of T cell changes during pregnancy in multiple sclerosis. Only in-frame clones appear in the TCRdb table, and some are missing; sequencing was by immunoSEQ multiplex PCR. This repertoire shows under 95,000 clones, 94% found once; its top ten account for more than 0.75%. Sample: peripheral blood, taken in the second trimester of pregnancy. Source of these receptors: a female donor in good health, enrolled as a control in a pregnancy study.

This chain connects TRBV5-6 to TRBJ2-3, with D perhaps TRBD2 (5 bases). The germline V and J ends were trimmed by 0 bases and 5 bases, with 16 bases remaining between them. The length of the CDR3 is 16 residues. Germline assignment: CDR1 SGHDT and CDR2 YYEEEE. The CDR3 coding sequence is TGTGCCAGCAGCTTGGCCGGCAGCGGTCAAAGAGATACGCAGTATTTT. Translated: CASSLAGSGQRDTQYF.

The chain couples TRBV6-1 to TRBJ2-3; 7 bases match TRBD2. This CDR3 is built from 15 residues. Germline lookup yields CDR1 MNHNS and CDR2 SASEGT. Trimming at V came to 6 bases and at J to 4 bases, leaving 10 bases not matched to a gene. Here the CDR3 DNA reads TGTGCCAGCAGGCAGGGAGGGGCTGGCGCAGATACGCAGTATTTT. Its translation is CASRQGGAGADTQYF.

The chain has TRBV7-2 and TRBJ2-1; a possible D gene is TRBD1 (6 bases). Germline V gives CDR1 SGHTA, CDR2 FQGNSA. Trimming removed 5 bases at V and 4 bases at J, with 15 bases between. This CDR3 has 15 residues. CDR3 bases: TGTGCCAGCAGCCTAGGGCAGGGGACGTACAATGAGCAGTTCTTC. Translation: CASSLGQGTYNEQFF.

The J gene is TRBJ1-1, the V gene TRBV14; D not certain. Germline V lookup: CDR1 SGHDN, CDR2 FVKESK. Deletions cut 4 bases from V and 2 bases from J, with 8 bases between. The CDR3 runs to 13 residues. The CDR3 spells CASSPQVNTEAFF. CDR3 DNA sequence: TGTGCCAGCAGCCCCCAGGTTAACACTGAAGCTTTCTTT.

The chain is built from TRBV7-9 and TRBJ2-2; TRBD2 aligns across 8 bases. Germline CDR1 SEHNR, CDR2 FQNEAQ (reference sequence). This CDR3 is 15 amino acids long. V shed 5 bases and J 0 bases; nucleotides not matched to a gene: 2. The CDR3 DNA sequence: TGTGCCAGCAGCATTAGCGGGGCGAACACCGGGGAGCTGTTTTTT. As protein: CASSISGANTGELFF.

The J gene is TRBJ2-1, the V gene TRBV20-1, with a possible D match to TRBD2 (6 bases). V shed 6 bases and J shed 5 bases, with 8 bases lying between them. CDR1 is DFQATT and CDR2 is SNEGSKA in the germline V gene (reference sequence). This CDR3 spans 11 amino acids. DNA of the CDR3: TGCAGTGCCTGGGAGGACAATGAGCAGTTCTTC. Its protein is CSAWEDNEQFF.

The J gene is TRBJ2-3, the V gene TRBV28; 9 bases agree with TRBD2. CDR1 and CDR2 from the germline V gene are MDHEN and SYDVKM. Trimming removed 5 bases from V and 6 bases from J; junction bases left unmatched: 6. The CDR3 length is 14 residues. CDR3 sequence (DNA): TGTGCCAGCAGTGATAGCGGGAGAGGGGATACGCAGTATTTT. Translation: CASSDSGRGDTQYF.

The chain carries TRBV29-1 and TRBJ2-7; 14 bases fit TRBD2. This CDR3 is 17 amino acids long. J lost 0 bases, V lost 6 bases, and 10 bases had no gene match. Germline V gives CDR1 SQVTM, CDR2 ANQGSEA. Here the CDR3 reads CSVGRGTSGSGSYEQYF. The CDR3, as DNA: TGCAGCGTAGGTAGAGGGACTAGCGGGAGTGGCTCCTACGAGCAGTACTTC.